This TCR beta chain came from a study of blood T cell repertoires in COVID-19. Whole-study context: Donors in the United States, Italy and Spain gave samples during acute or convalescent COVID-19. In each case, the material was cDNA or gDNA derived from T cells, B-cell-depleted T cells, or PBMCs.

Authors' processing steps: Counts of nucleated cells, estimated from reference gene primer amplification, were obtained. Clones were sequenced by immunoSEQ multiplex PCR, and TCRdb holds only the in-frame ones, with some missing. V and J calls and clone size are as listed in that table; D and trimming were resolved from the DNA. The table has approximately 210,000 clones, about 88% seen once. Input material: peripheral blood. This TCR was recovered from a woman between 40 and 50 years old with acute or convalescent COVID-19.

As DNA, the CDR3 is TGTGCCACCAGCAGACCGGGACAGGGGAAGACTGAAGCTTTCTTT. It specifies CATSRPGQGKTEAFF. This chain uses TRBV15 with TRBJ1-1; 10 nucleotides align to TRBD1. Germline V gene data show CDR1 as LNHNV and CDR2 as YYDKDF (reference sequence). V shed 2 bases and J 5 bases; nucleotides not matched to a gene: 5. This CDR3 has 15 residues.